This section outlines one T cell receptor (beta chain) sequence together with its context. What it binds is unknown. A much larger clone differs from this one at a single base, so this may be a read error. These data originate in a study of T-cell reconstitution after alpha-beta-depleted transplantation in children. Study outcomes and limitations: Reports say that about two months after transplant, the alpha-beta T cells came out of several hundred graft clones that had expanded. Hyperexpanded clones declined; after one year, newly produced T cells mostly supplied diversity. Recipient T cells and thymic progenitors that survived were the source of the high TCRbeta diversity seen at day 60 in some patients.

CDR3 length equals 16 residues. Germline V CDR1 and CDR2: SGHTA, FQGNSA. Unique molecular identifiers were incorporated during preparation of the TCRbeta library. MiXCR, applied by TCRdb to the PCR reads, yields one record per CDR3 protein. Of approximately 97,000 distinct CDR3 sequences in the sample, over 6% were seen once. The clonotype comes from a boy younger than 10 with acute lymphoblastic leukemia, due to receive a stem cell transplant. The sample here was PBMCs, taken before TCRalphabeta/CD19-depleted stem cell transplant. V gene TRBV7-2 combines with J gene TRBJ1-4, with D possibly TRBD1 on 5 matching bases. CDR3: CASSLGPGRPGEKMFF. DNA of the CDR3: TGTGCCAGCAGCTTAGGTCCGGGACGCCCTGGGGAAAAAATGTTTTTT.